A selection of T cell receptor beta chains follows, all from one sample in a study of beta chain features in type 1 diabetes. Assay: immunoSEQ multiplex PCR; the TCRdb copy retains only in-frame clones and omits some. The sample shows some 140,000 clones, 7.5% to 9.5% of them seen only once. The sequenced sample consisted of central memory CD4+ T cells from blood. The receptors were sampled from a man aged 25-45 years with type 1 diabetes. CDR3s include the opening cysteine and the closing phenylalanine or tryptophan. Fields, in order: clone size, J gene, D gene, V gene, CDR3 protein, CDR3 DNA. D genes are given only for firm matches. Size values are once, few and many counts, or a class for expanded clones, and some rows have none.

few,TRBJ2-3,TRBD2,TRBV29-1,CSAILAGTATDTQYF,TGCAGCGCTATACTAGCGGGCACTGCCACAGATACGCAGTATTTT
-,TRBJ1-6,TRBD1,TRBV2,CASMRDRDNSPLHF,TGTGCCAGCATGAGGGACAGGGATAATTCACCCCTCCACTTT
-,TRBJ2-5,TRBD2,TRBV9,CASSVAGTSGETQYF,TGTGCCAGCAGCGTTGCCGGGACTAGCGGCGAGACCCAGTACTTC
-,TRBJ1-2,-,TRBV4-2,CASSQEGQGLGYTF,TGTGCCAGCAGCCAAGAGGGTCAGGGACTTGGCTACACCTTC
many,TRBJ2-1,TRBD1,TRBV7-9,CASSEMGQSQFF,TGTGCCAGCAGCGAGATGGGACAGTCGCAGTTCTTC
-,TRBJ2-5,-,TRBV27,CASSFGGARTQYF,TGTGCCAGCAGTTTTGGGGGGGCCAGGACCCAGTACTTC
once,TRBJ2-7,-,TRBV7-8,CASSLAEGYEQYF,TGTGCCAGCAGCTTAGCGGAGGGATACGAGCAGTACTTC
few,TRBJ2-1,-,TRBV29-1,CSVGNPLLREQFF,TGCAGCGTTGGAAATCCTCTACTGCGTGAGCAGTTCTTC
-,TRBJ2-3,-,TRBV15,CATSRVGGARTDTQYF,TGTGCCACCAGCAGAGTAGGCGGGGCCCGCACAGATACGCAGTATTTT
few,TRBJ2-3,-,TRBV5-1,CASSLGTDTDTQYF,TGCGCCAGCAGCTTGGGGACTGATACAGATACGCAGTATTTT
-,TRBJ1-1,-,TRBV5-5,CASSLHEQNTEAFF,TGTGCCAGCAGCTTGCACGAGCAGAACACTGAAGCTTTCTTT
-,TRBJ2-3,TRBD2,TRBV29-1,CSVEGGGSGGLPTDTQYF,TGCAGCGTTGAGGGGGGAGGGAGCGGGGGCCTCCCCACAGATACGCAGTATTTT
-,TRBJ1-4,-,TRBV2,CASSGAANEKLFF,TGTGCCAGCAGTGGGGCAGCTAATGAAAAACTGTTTTTT
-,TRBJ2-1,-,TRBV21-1,CASSTNRQFSYNEQFF,TGTGCCAGCAGCACCAACAGGCAGTTCTCCTACAATGAGCAGTTCTTC
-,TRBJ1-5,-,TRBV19,CASSDEQPQHF,TGTGCCAGTAGTGATGAGCAGCCCCAGCATTTT
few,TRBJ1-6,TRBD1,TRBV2,CASSPGTGGSPLHF,TGTGCCAGCAGCCCCGGGACAGGGGGCTCACCCCTCCACTTT
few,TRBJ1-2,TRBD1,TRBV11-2,CASSPRPGQGNYGYTF,TGTGCCAGCAGCCCCCGCCCGGGACAGGGAAACTATGGCTACACCTTC
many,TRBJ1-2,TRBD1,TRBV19,CASSNPGQNYGYTF,TGTGCCAGTAGTAACCCGGGACAGAACTATGGCTACACCTTC
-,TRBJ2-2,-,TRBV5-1,CASSNSIGELFF,TGCGCCAGCAGCAACAGTATCGGGGAGCTGTTTTTT
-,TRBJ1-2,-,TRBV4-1,CATSPSSVRRGYTF,TGCGCCACTTCCCCCAGTTCGGTTCGGAGAGGCTACACCTTC
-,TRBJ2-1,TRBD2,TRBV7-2,CASCPRAGGRNEQFF,TGTGCCAGCTGCCCGCGAGCGGGGGGGAGGAATGAGCAGTTCTTC
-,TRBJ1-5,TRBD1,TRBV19,CASSTGTGVRPQHF,TGTGCCAGTAGTACCGGGACAGGGGTGAGGCCCCAGCATTTT
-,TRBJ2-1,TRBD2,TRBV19,CASSIGLAGMINEQFF,TGTGCCAGTAGTATTGGACTAGCGGGGATGATCAATGAGCAGTTCTTC
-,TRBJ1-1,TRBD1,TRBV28,CASHGRDRGTEAFF,TGTGCCAGCCACGGTCGGGACAGGGGCACTGAAGCTTTCTTT
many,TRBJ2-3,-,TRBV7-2,CASSYIAEDTQYF,TGTGCCAGCAGCTATATAGCTGAGGATACGCAGTATTTT
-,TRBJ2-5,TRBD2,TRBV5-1,CASSLGLAGEETQYF,TGCGCCAGCAGCTTGGGACTAGCGGGGGAAGAGACCCAGTACTTC
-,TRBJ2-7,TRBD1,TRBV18,CASSPGTDYEQYF,TGTGCCAGCTCCCCCGGGACAGACTACGAGCAGTACTTC
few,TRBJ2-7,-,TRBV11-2,CASSLFISSSQAYEQYF,TGTGCCAGCAGCTTATTCATCAGTAGTTCTCAGGCCTACGAGCAGTACTTC
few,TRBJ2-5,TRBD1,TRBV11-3,CASSGQGSETQYF,TGTGCCAGCAGCGGACAGGGTTCAGAGACCCAGTACTTC
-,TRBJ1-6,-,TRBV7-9,CASSFSGVRNSPLHF,TGTGCCAGCAGCTTTTCGGGGGTTCGGAATTCACCCCTCCACTTT
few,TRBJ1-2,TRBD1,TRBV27,CASSLSNTGGGGYTF,TGTGCCAGCAGTTTATCGAACACAGGGGGTGGGGGCTACACCTTC
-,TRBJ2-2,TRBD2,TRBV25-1,CASSPPGLKELFF,TGTGCCAGCAGTCCTCCGGGACTAAAGGAGCTGTTTTTT
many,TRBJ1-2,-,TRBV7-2,CASSIQGYGYTF,TGTGCCAGCAGCATACAGGGCTATGGCTACACCTTC
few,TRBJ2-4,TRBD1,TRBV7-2,CASSWDRDLAKNIQYF,TGTGCCAGCAGCTGGGACAGGGACTTAGCCAAAAACATTCAGTACTTC
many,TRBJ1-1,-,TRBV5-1,CASSLTGEPNTEAFF,TGCGCCAGCAGCTTGACAGGAGAGCCGAACACTGAAGCTTTCTTT
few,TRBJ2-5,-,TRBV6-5,CASSRGETQYF,TGTGCCAGCAGCAGGGGTGAGACCCAGTACTTC
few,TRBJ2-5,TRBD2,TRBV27,CASSDLAGAPETQYF,TGTGCCAGCAGTGATCTAGCGGGTGCCCCCGAGACCCAGTACTTC
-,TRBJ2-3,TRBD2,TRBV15,CATSSSGGALATQYF,TGTGCCACCAGCAGTAGCGGGGGGGCCTTAGCTACGCAGTATTTT
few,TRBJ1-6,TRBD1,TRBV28,CAIRTGELNSPLHF,TGTGCCATTCGGACAGGGGAACTTAATTCACCCCTCCACTTT
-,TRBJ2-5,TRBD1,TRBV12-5,CASLGTDQETQYF,TGTGCTAGTCTAGGGACAGATCAAGAGACCCAGTACTTC
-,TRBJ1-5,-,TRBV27,CASSLLGGGLDQPQHF,TGTGCCAGCAGTTTATTGGGAGGGGGTTTAGACCAGCCCCAGCATTTT
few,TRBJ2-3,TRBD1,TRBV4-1,CASSKTGGGTDTQYF,TGCGCCAGCAGCAAGACAGGGGGTGGCACAGATACGCAGTATTTT
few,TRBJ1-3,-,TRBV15,CATSRRGGAGNTIYF,TGTGCCACCAGCAGAAGGGGAGGGGCTGGAAACACCATATATTTT
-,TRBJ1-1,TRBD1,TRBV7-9,CASSLDQGQGGPEAFF,TGTGCCAGCAGCTTAGACCAGGGACAGGGGGGGCCTGAAGCTTTCTTT
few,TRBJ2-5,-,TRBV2,CATGLDVETQYF,TGTGCCACGGGACTGGATGTTGAGACCCAGTACTTC
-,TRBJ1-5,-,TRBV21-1,CASCRQGVSNQPQHF,TGTGCCAGCTGCAGACAGGGGGTAAGCAATCAGCCCCAGCATTTT
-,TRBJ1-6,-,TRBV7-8,CASSSLEASPLHF,TGTGCCAGCAGCTCCCTAGAGGCCTCACCCCTCCACTTT
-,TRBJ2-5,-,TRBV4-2,CASSPGEAEPETQYF,TGTGCCAGCAGCCCGGGTGAAGCGGAACCAGAGACCCAGTACTTC
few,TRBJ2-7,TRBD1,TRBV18,CASSPPGQGAHEQYF,TGTGCCAGCTCACCACCGGGACAGGGGGCTCACGAGCAGTACTTC
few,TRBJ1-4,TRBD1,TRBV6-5,CASSYAMGQGGEKLFF,TGTGCCAGCAGTTACGCCATGGGACAGGGCGGTGAAAAACTGTTTTTT
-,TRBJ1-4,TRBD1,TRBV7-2,CASSHGTANEKLFF,TGTGCCAGCAGCCACGGGACAGCTAATGAAAAACTGTTTTTT
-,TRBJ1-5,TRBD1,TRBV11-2,CASSWSGQGDQPQHF,TGTGCCAGCAGCTGGTCGGGACAGGGCGATCAGCCCCAGCATTTT
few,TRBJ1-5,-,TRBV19,CASNVRGNQPQHF,TGTGCCAGTAACGTGCGGGGGAATCAGCCCCAGCATTTT
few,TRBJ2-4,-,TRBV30,CAWSGVVAKNIQYF,TGTGCCTGGAGTGGAGTCGTAGCCAAAAACATTCAGTACTTC
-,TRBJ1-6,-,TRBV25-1,CASRDSLNSPLHF,TGTGCCAGCAGAGACAGTCTTAATTCACCCCTCCACTTT
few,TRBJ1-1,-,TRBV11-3,CASLLRLRWNTEAFF,TGTGCCAGCCTTCTAAGACTAAGATGGAACACTGAAGCTTTCTTT